The 13 T cell receptor beta chains below come from one sample, sequenced in a study of PD-L1 blockade in urothelial cancer. The assay was immunoSEQ multiplex PCR, and TCRdb's table has in-frame clones only and misses some. The data hold more than 55,000 clones, with roughly 76% observed a single time. Time point specified: pretreatment peripheral blood. The specimen was PBMCs, collected around atezolizumab (anti-PD-L1) treatment. The receptor set was obtained from a man aged 65 to 85 with urothelial cancer.

The chain carries TRBV11-2 and TRBJ2-3; TRBD1 agrees at 7 bases. J was trimmed by 4 bases and V by 5 bases; bases with no gene match: 6. The CDR3 consists of 14 residues. CDR1 SGHAT and CDR2 FQNNGV come from the germline V gene. The CDR3 region is CASSQQTGSDTQYF. The CDR3 DNA reads TGTGCCAGCAGCCAACAGACAGGGTCAGATACGCAGTATTTT.

Concerning this clone itself: This CDR3 is also generated by other DNA sequences in the sample. The V and J genes are TRBV4-2 and TRBJ1-1; no reliable D call. V was pared by 1 base and J by 1 base, with 7 bases between. Germline CDR1 and CDR2: LGHNA and YNFKEQ. The CDR3 loop spans 14 amino acids. For the CDR3, the DNA is TGTGCCAGCAGCCAAGTCAGTCCGAACACTGAAGCTTTCTTT. It specifies CASSQVSPNTEAFF.

The J gene is TRBJ2-1, the V gene TRBV30; tentative D call: TRBD2 (6 bases). V lost 0 bases and J 7 bases, leaving 13 bases between the germline ends. Looked up from germline, CDR1 is GTSNPN and CDR2 is SVGIG (reference sequence). The CDR3 is 14 residues long. CDR3 protein: CAWSVRTRGNEQFF. In nucleotides, the CDR3 is TGTGCCTGGAGTGTACGTACTCGGGGGAATGAGCAGTTCTTC.

The J gene is TRBJ2-7, the V gene TRBV6-6; 8 bases align to TRBD1. With 5 bases clipped from V and 5 bases from J, the junction kept 8 bases outside the gene matches. Germline V gives CDR1 MNHNY, CDR2 SVGAGI (reference sequence). CDR3 length equals 14 residues. CDR3: CASSARTGLNEQYF. The CDR3 DNA follows: TGTGCCAGCAGTGCCAGGACAGGGCTCAACGAGCAGTACTTC.

This clone showed up just once. The J gene is TRBJ2-7, the V gene TRBV7-2; weak D call: TRBD2 (6 bases). CDR3 length: 14 residues. Trimming stripped 6 bases from V and 7 bases from J, with 19 bases between. Per the germline V gene, CDR1 is SGHTA and CDR2 is FQGNSA. CDR3 DNA: TGTGCCAGCAGTGAGCGGGCTTCCTTCTCAGAGCAGTACTTC. This encodes CASSERASFSEQYF.

This clone has a handful of counts. The chain is built from TRBV19 and TRBJ1-1, with TRBD1 identical over 9 bases. J was trimmed by 5 bases and V by 4 bases; bases with no gene match: 11. The CDR3 consists of 16 residues. Germline V gives CDR1 LNHDA, CDR2 SQIVND (reference sequence). The CDR3 nucleotides read TGTGCCAGTAGTACGTCACCCGGGACAGGGAGAACTGAAGCTTTCTTT. Amino acid sequence: CASSTSPGTGRTEAFF.

The chain recombines TRBV6-5 with TRBJ2-5; D possibly corresponds to TRBD2 (6 bases). The CDR3 is made up of 15 amino acids. V was cut by 5 bases and J by 1 base, with 14 bases left in between. Germline assignment: CDR1 MNHEY and CDR2 SVGAGI. The CDR3 protein is CASSRGSGVQETQYF. The CDR3 DNA follows: TGTGCCAGCAGTCGGGGTAGCGGCGTCCAAGAGACCCAGTACTTC.

The chain is built from TRBV2 and TRBJ1-1, with 7 bases aligning to TRBD1. This CDR3 has 13 amino acids. Germline V gene data show CDR1 as SNHLY and CDR2 as FYNNEI. Trimming at V came to 6 bases and at J to 4 bases, leaving 5 bases not matched to a gene. The CDR3 DNA follows: TGTGCCAGCAGCGAGGGGACAGTCACTGAAGCTTTCTTT. This translates into CASSEGTVTEAFF.

The chain combines TRBV19 with TRBJ2-5; possible D gene TRBD1, 6 bases. The V end was cut by 4 bases, the J end by 3 bases, with 6 bases between. Per germline, CDR1 LNHDA and CDR2 SQIVND (reference sequence). The CDR3 has 12 residues. Here the CDR3 DNA reads TGTGCCAGTAGTACAGGGGAAGAGACCCAGTACTTC. Translation: CASSTGEETQYF. The full variable domain, with the rest looked up from reference TRBV19 and TRBJ2-5, is DGGITQSPKYLFRKEGQNVTLSCEQNLNHDAMYWYRQDPGQGLRLIYYSQIVNDFQKGDIAEGYSVSREKKESFPLTVTSAQKNPTAFYLCASSTGEETQYFGPGTRLLVL.

CDR3 residues: CASSFAVDNEQFF. The CDR3 DNA reads TGTGCCAGCAGCTTTGCGGTGGACAATGAGCAGTTCTTC. The chain combines TRBV7-2 with TRBJ2-1; D not certain. The ends were cut back, 3 bases at V and 5 bases at J, with 8 bases in the middle. Germline V gives CDR1 SGHTA, CDR2 FQGNSA. This CDR3 is built from 13 residues.

The V and J genes are TRBV19 and TRBJ2-1; 7 nucleotides match TRBD1. V was clipped by 5 bases and J by 6 bases; unmatched bases: 7. Germline loops: CDR1 LNHDA, CDR2 SQIVND (reference sequence). This CDR3 contains 14 residues. CDR3 bases: TGTGCCAGTAGTTCCCAGGGGGTTGGCAATGAGCAGTTCTTC. Translation: CASSSQGVGNEQFF.

The chain couples TRBV14 to TRBJ2-3; a weak D match, TRBD2 (7 bases). Deletions cut 4 bases from V and 0 bases from J, with 20 bases between. Germline CDR1 and CDR2: SGHDN and FVKESK. The CDR3 has 18 residues. The CDR3 sequence: CASSPRGGASISTDTQYF. The CDR3 DNA reads TGTGCCAGCAGCCCGAGGGGGGGGGCCTCAATTAGCACAGATACGCAGTATTTT.

The J gene is TRBJ2-2, the V gene TRBV11-3; possible D gene TRBD2, 5 bases. Trimming cost V 1 base and J 4 bases, with 7 bases left between them. The germline V gene encodes CDR1 SGHNT and CDR2 YENEEA. This CDR3 region has 14 residues. CDR3 nucleotides: TGTGCCAGCAGCTTAGCTGGGAGCACCGGGGAGCTGTTTTTT. It encodes CASSLAGSTGELFF.